This T cell receptor (beta chain) was retrieved from a study of T cells generated in artificial thymic organoids (dated by TCRdb to 2017 to 2019). Notes on the research overall: The study compared the TCR alpha and beta CDR3 repertoires of CD8 single positive T cells derived from in vitro artificial thymic organoids against those of naive CD8 T cells from thymus and peripheral blood. Displayed repertoire sequencing data were described as representative of three independent experiments. Results the study describes overall, beyond this receptor: Physiological TCR clonotype diversity, comparable to that of thymic and blood naive CD8 T cells, was observed in organoid-derived CD8 single positive T cells.

TCRalpha and TCRbeta libraries were amplified in separate semi-nested PCR reactions using Advantage 2 and reverse primers located in the TRAC or TRBC constant regions. Between about 3.5 and 550 ng of total RNA was used as input for first-strand cDNA synthesis. TCR cDNA libraries were generated by 5'-RACE using the SMARTer PCR cDNA Synthesis kit, with a poly-dT primer for first-strand synthesis. Semi-nested constant-region reverse primers carried 5-nucleotide sample-specific barcodes, and products were cleaned with the Zymo DNA Clean and Concentrator-5 kit. Up to ten barcoded samples were pooled, ligated to Illumina adaptors and sequenced as 2 x 150 bp paired-end reads on an Illumina MiSeq. The source study handled its data this way. Demultiplexed reads were aligned with BLAT to a custom library of all human TRAV, TRAJ, TRBV, TRBD and TRBJ combinations from IMGT. The best BLAT hits were picked using pslCDnaFilter (-maxAligns=1, -ignoreIntrons), and custom Perl scripts were used to calculate clonotype frequencies. The public reads were run again by TCRdb, first through fastp at Q25 and then through MiXCR, and only productive beta chains were kept. Records with the same CDR3 protein are collapsed into one entry carrying the most frequent genes and DNA. V and J calls and clone size were set by TCRdb, not the authors. In all, the sample holds around 3,000 distinct CDR3 sequences, and around 34% of those were seen once. The ten largest clones capture approximately 2.4% of the sample.

This clonotype was found a few times. No antigen is known for it. No clone much larger than this one lies a single base away; base qualities are absent. Healthy adult donors provided the non-mobilized peripheral blood. Primary CD8+ T cells were enriched with magnetic beads using the Miltenyi CD8+ T cell Isolation Kit. Prior to RNA extraction, naive CD8 T cells from blood were isolated by FACS sorting as CD3+TCRalphabeta+CD8+CD45RO-CCR7+ cells. For each sample, total RNA was purified from approximately 40,000 to 200,000 sorted cells using the RNeasy Micro kit, and RNA quality was assessed on an Agilent RNA 6000 Nano chip. The sequence came from a human donor who gave cord blood stem cells for thymic organoid culture, a cardiac surgery patient who gave postnatal thymus, or a blood donor (not recorded which). Sequencing was carried out using naive CD8+ T cells from blood. The cell subset or site label of this sample denotes: CD3+TCRalphabeta+CD8SP T cells; for blood, CD45RO-CCR7+ naive CD8+ T cells.

The bases are TGTGCAATCGGGGGGAACACCGGGGAGCTGTTTTTT. It codes for CAIGGNTGELFF. The V and J genes are TRBV5-4 and TRBJ2-2; the D region possibly corresponds to TRBD2 (6 bases align). The cysteine opens and the phenylalanine closes a CDR3 of 12 amino acids. The DNA shown is the 36-base CDR3, in frame from base 1. From a lookup of the germline V gene (reference sequence), CDR1 and CDR2 are SGHNT and YYREEE.